This paragraph reports one TCR beta chain. This entry comes from a study of shared clonotypes between healthy human individuals. This CDR3 spans 18 amino acids. CDR1 is SGHNT and CDR2 is YYREEE in the germline V gene (reference sequence). The ends lost 5 bases at V and 3 bases at J; junction bases unmatched: 10. Sorted subsets were amplified in replicate PCRs using about 210 ng DNA, about 30,000 T cell genomes. Here immunoSEQ multiplex PCR was the method, and the copy in TCRdb shows in-frame clones only, minus some. This table has about 2.3 million clones, just under 95% appearing once. This receptor was obtained from a man between 18 and 35 years old in good health. Some clones in this sample may be carry-over from other donors' samples. Input material: naive CD4+ T cells from PBMCs. The subset was: CD45RA+ positively selected. The chain recombines TRBV5-4 with TRBJ2-3, with 15 positions matching TRBD2. DNA of the CDR3: TGTGCCAGCAGTACCCCGGGACTAGCGGGAGGAAGGACAGATACGCAGTATTTT. This sequence encodes CASSTPGLAGGRTDTQYF. The entire variable domain, with the rest obtained from reference TRBV5-4 and TRBJ2-3, is as follows: ETGVTQSPTHLIKTRGQQVTLRCSSQSGHNTVSWYQQALGQGPQFIFQYYREEENGRGNFPPRFSGLQFPNYSSELNVNALELDDSALYLCASSTPGLAGGRTDTQYFGPGTRLTVL.